This paragraph reports one TCR beta chain. Its antigen remains unknown. Using immunoSEQ multiplex PCR, the repertoire was profiled, and TCRdb retains in-frame clones only, with some absent. This sample has some 42,000 clones, with around 87% found just once. These data come from a study of OX40 agonist ivuxolimab in advanced cancers. Study-wide points: Low normalized T-cell clonal expansion also characterized some of the nonresponders.

The germline CDR1 and CDR2 sequences are SGHVS and FQNEAQ. V was trimmed by 1 base and J by 0 bases, leaving 8 bases between them. This CDR3 is built from 15 residues. Sampled blood was obtained at baseline, cycle 4 day 1, and cycle 7 day 1. The specimen was CD4+ or CD8+ T cells sorted from blood, collected in a trial of the OX40 agonist ivuxolimab. This receptor was taken from an adult with an advanced solid tumor such as melanoma, head and neck, liver or kidney cancer. The rearrangement joins TRBV7-8 to TRBJ2-3; D is unresolved. CDR3 bases: TGTGCCAGCAGCTTAGAAATCAGAAGCACAGATACGCAGTATTTT. Its protein product is CASSLEIRSTDTQYF.